These 12 T cell receptor beta chains share one sample of origin, sequenced in a study of shared clonotypes between healthy human individuals. Profiling relied on immunoSEQ multiplex PCR, and the TCRdb table lists in-frame clones only, not all of them. Of roughly 500,000 clones listed, roughly 95% were seen once; the top ten hold approximately 0.067%. The sequencing sample was made of naive CD4+ T cells sorted from blood. Noted subset: CD45RA+ positively selected. The receptors here all came from a woman in her twenties or thirties in good health.

This clone was recorded only once. The J gene is TRBJ2-7, the V gene TRBV28, with D perhaps TRBD2 (5 bases). The CDR3 has 15 residues. The V end was cut by 5 bases, the J end by 3 bases, with 17 bases between. Germline V gene sequence: CDR1 MDHEN, CDR2 SYDVKM. The DNA of the CDR3 is TGTGCCAGCAGTCCCGGGGAGTTGGACCGCTACGAGCAGTACTTC. Its translation: CASSPGELDRYEQYF. Based on the CDR3 plus reference TRBV28 and TRBJ2-7, the full variable domain is DVKVTQSSRYLVKRTGEKVFLECVQDMDHENMFWYRQDPGLGLRLIYFSYDVKMKEKGDIPEGYSVSREKKERFSLILESASTNQTSMYLCASSPGELDRYEQYFGPGTRLTVT.

V is TRBV5-5 and J is TRBJ2-7, with D possibly matching TRBD1 (5 bases). The CDR3 spans 11 residues. Germline V gives CDR1 SGHKS, CDR2 YYEKEE (reference sequence). V lost 4 bases and J lost 7, with 9 bases in between. This chain's CDR3 is CASSRTREQYF. The DNA for the CDR3 is TGTGCCAGCAGCCGGACACGTGAGCAGTACTTC.

The DNA of the CDR3 is TGTGCCACCAGCAGAGTTGACAGGGGAGGCGGGGAGCTGTTTTTT. It translates to CATSRVDRGGGELFF. The V gene is TRBV15, the J gene TRBJ2-2; TRBD1 matches 8 bases. CDR1 is LNHNV and CDR2 is YYDKDF in the germline V gene (reference sequence). The junction had 5 bases not matched to a gene; V was cut back by 1 base and J by 7 bases. CDR3 size: 15 residues.

The V and J genes are TRBV25-1 and TRBJ1-4, with a weak D call TRBD1 (5 bases). V lost 3 bases and J 8 bases, leaving 16 bases between the germline ends. The CDR3 is 15 residues long. Germline lookup yields CDR1 MGHDK and CDR2 SYGVNS. The CDR3 coding sequence is TGTGCCAGCAGTGACTCCAGGCTGGGGGGGGAAAAACTGTTTTTT. It yields the protein CASSDSRLGGEKLFF.

This clone is a singleton in its sample. V is TRBV5-4 and J is TRBJ2-1, with 11 bases identical to TRBD2. The CDR3 is 18 amino acids. With V trimmed by 2 bases and J by 1 base, 8 bases remained unmatched. Germline CDR1 SGHNT, CDR2 YYREEE (reference sequence). The CDR3 DNA reads as TGTGCCAGCAGCTTATTAGCGGGAGGGATCCGGTCCTACAATGAGCAGTTCTTC. This gives the protein CASSLLAGGIRSYNEQFF.

The V gene is TRBV28, the J gene TRBJ2-1; 12 bases map to TRBD2. The CDR3 spans 15 residues. With V trimmed by 5 bases and J by 12 bases, 11 bases remained unmatched. Germline assignment: CDR1 MDHEN and CDR2 SYDVKM. The CDR3 protein is CASSGGLAGPLSQFF. The CDR3 region has the DNA TGTGCCAGCAGTGGCGGACTAGCGGGACCCCTCTCGCAGTTCTTC.

The sample holds a few counts of this clone. The J gene is TRBJ2-7, the V gene TRBV7-9, with a possible D match to TRBD2 (6 bases). Germline V gives CDR1 SEHNR, CDR2 FQNEAQ (reference sequence). The ends were cut back, 7 bases at V and 2 bases at J, with 12 bases in the middle. CDR3 length: 13 amino acids. In DNA form, the CDR3 reads TGTGCCAGCAAGAAGGAGGGGACCTACGAGCAGTACTTC. As protein: CASKKEGTYEQYF.

This clone was detected only a few times. This CDR3 is also generated by other DNA sequences in the sample. This chain joins TRBV19 and TRBJ1-5; tentative D call: TRBD1 (5 bases). The CDR3 sequence is 12 residues long. V was cut by 4 bases and J by 5 bases, with 6 bases left in between. CDR1 and CDR2 (germline): LNHDA, SQIVND (reference sequence). In DNA form, the CDR3 reads TGTGCCAGTAGTAGAGGGGATCAGCCCCAGCATTTT. Amino acid sequence: CASSRGDQPQHF.

This chain joins TRBV5-6 and TRBJ1-2; D not resolved. Germline CDR1 is SGHDT and CDR2 is YYEEEE. Between the trimmed V and J ends, which lost 4 bases and 8 bases, there was a span of 15 bases. This CDR3 contains 13 residues. The DNA for the CDR3 is TGTGCCAGCAGCCCTGGCCCCCGGGAAGGCTACACCTTC. This gives the protein CASSPGPREGYTF.

The V gene is TRBV4-1, the J gene TRBJ2-7, with a possible D match to TRBD2 (5 bases). This CDR3 is 15 amino acids long. Trimming removed 6 bases from V and 4 bases from J, with 19 bases in between. Germline-derived CDR1 and CDR2 are MGHRA and YSYEKL. CDR3 loop: CASSYNPDWTYEQYF. The CDR3 DNA reads TGCGCCAGCAGTTACAATCCTGACTGGACTTACGAGCAGTACTTC.

This clone was detected once. The gene calls are TRBV4-2 and TRBJ2-3; 11 nucleotides agree with TRBD2. The V gene's germline CDR1 is LGHNA and CDR2 YNFKEQ. The ends lost 1 base at V and 5 bases at J; junction bases unmatched: 8. This CDR3 has 17 residues. CDR3 nucleotide sequence: TGTGCCAGCAGCCAAGTACCGGGACTAGCGGACCAAGATACGCAGTATTTT. It is translated as CASSQVPGLADQDTQYF.

The rearrangement links TRBV9 to TRBJ2-3, with TRBD2 matching 7 bases. The CDR3 is 14 amino acids. Germline V gene data show CDR1 as SGDLS and CDR2 as YYNGEE. J lost 6 bases, V lost 2 bases, and 6 bases had no gene match. CDR3 nucleotides: TGTGCCAGCAGCGTCCAACCGACTAGCGATACGCAGTATTTT. It is translated as CASSVQPTSDTQYF.